The 30 T cell receptor beta chains presented below share a single source sample, sequenced in a study of Ad26.COV2.S vaccination and SARS-CoV-2 variants. Here immunoSEQ multiplex PCR was the method, and the copy in TCRdb shows in-frame clones only, minus some. The profile shows roughly 510,000 clones, roughly 87% of them singletons. Treatment here: around 19 received Ad26.COV2.S at low or high dose, single or two shots; 5 received placebo; per-sample allocation not given. Following the first vaccine or placebo injection, samples were taken on day 63. The sequencing here drew on peripheral blood, taken in a trial of Ad26.COV2.S vaccine versus placebo. Receptor source: a person aged 18-60 years who received the Ad26.COV2.S COVID-19 vaccine or a placebo.

The genes are TRBV28 and TRBJ2-7, with D hard to call. The germline V gene has CDR1 MDHEN and CDR2 SYDVKM. This CDR3 is built from 13 residues. Trimming removed 3 bases at V and 3 bases at J, with 9 bases between. CDR3 region: CASSLNPSYEQYF. Here the CDR3 DNA reads TGTGCCAGCAGTTTGAACCCCAGCTACGAGCAGTACTTC.

This sequence joins TRBV7-9 and TRBJ2-3; 13 positions match TRBD2. CDR1 is SEHNR and CDR2 is FQNEAQ in the germline V gene (reference sequence). Germline trimming cut 5 bases from V and 0 bases from J; bases unmatched to any gene: 11. The CDR3 sequence is 19 residues long. CDR3 amino acids: CASSLLTSGRPTSTDTQYF. As DNA, the CDR3 is TGTGCCAGCAGCCTCCTGACTAGCGGGAGGCCCACTAGCACAGATACGCAGTATTTT.

There are a few counts of this clone. The rearrangement joins TRBV5-8 to TRBJ2-7; the match to TRBD2 covers 13 bases. This CDR3 is 17 amino acids long. The V segment lost 1 base and the J segment 0 bases; nucleotides outside the gene matches: 4. The germline V gene encodes CDR1 SGHTS and CDR2 YDEGEE. In nucleotides, the CDR3 is TGTGCCAGCAGCTTGAGGACTAGCGGGAGAAGCTCCTACGAGCAGTACTTC. Protein product: CASSLRTSGRSSYEQYF.

Only one count was recorded for this clone. This chain uses TRBV5-5 with TRBJ1-2; a possible D gene is TRBD1 (5 bases). The CDR3 is made up of 14 amino acids. Germline loops: CDR1 SGHKS, CDR2 YYEKEE (reference sequence). Trimming removed 3 bases from V and 4 bases from J, with 13 bases in between. CDR3 nucleotides: TGTGCCAGCAGCTCGGACACAGTCATCTATGGCTACACCTTC. It is translated as CASSSDTVIYGYTF. The whole variable domain, filled in from reference TRBV5-5 and TRBJ1-2, reads DAGVTQSPTHLIKTRGQQVTLRCSPISGHKSVSWYQQVLGQGPQFIFQYYEKEERGRGNFPDRFSARQFPNYSSELNVNALLLGDSALYLCASSSDTVIYGYTFGSGTRLTVV.

The CDR3 nucleotides read TGTGCCAGTAGTCGGACAGGTCCCTCCTCTGGAAACACCATATATTTT. Residues: CASSRTGPSSGNTIYF. The genes are TRBV19 and TRBJ1-3, with TRBD1 matching over 7 bases. After removal of 5 bases from V and 0 bases from J, the junction contained 7 bases not matched to a gene. This CDR3 has 16 amino acids. Looked up from germline, CDR1 is LNHDA and CDR2 is SQIVND (reference sequence).

J is TRBJ2-1 and V is TRBV28; D gene ambiguous. Germline V CDR1 and CDR2: MDHEN, SYDVKM. V lost 1 base and J 13 bases, leaving 20 bases between the germline ends. This CDR3 has 15 residues. Here the CDR3 reads CASSLLRSAYDRQFF. As DNA, the CDR3 is TGTGCCAGCAGTTTATTGAGGTCCGCATATGACCGCCAGTTCTTC.

V is TRBV7-8 and J is TRBJ2-4; tentative D call: TRBD2 (5 bases). V shed 7 bases and J shed 7 bases, with 17 bases lying between them. The germline V gene encodes CDR1 SGHVS and CDR2 FQNEAQ. This CDR3 contains 14 residues. The CDR3 loop is CASTRAGLGNIQYF. The CDR3 coding sequence is TGTGCCAGCACCCGTGCGGGCCTCGGGAACATTCAGTACTTC.

Written as DNA, the CDR3 is TGTGCCAGCAGCTCGCAAGCCTCCTTTACCTACAATGAGCAGTTCTTC. Translated: CASSSQASFTYNEQFF. This chain connects TRBV11-1 to TRBJ2-1; D remains ambiguous. The ends were cut back, 4 bases at V and 2 bases at J, with 15 bases in the middle. In germline, CDR1 is SGHAT, CDR2 FQDESV (reference sequence). The CDR3 runs to 16 residues.

This chain links TRBV19 with TRBJ1-2; D might be TRBD1 (6 bases). Per the germline V gene, CDR1 is LNHDA and CDR2 is SQIVND (reference sequence). CDR3 size: 12 residues. The ends were cut back, 5 bases at V and 7 bases at J, with 11 bases in the middle. Written as DNA, the CDR3 is TGTGCCAGTAGTGTAGGACAGTCTGGCTACACCTTC. It encodes CASSVGQSGYTF.

CDR3 amino acids: CASSLAPGDEQFF. Written as DNA, the CDR3 is TGCGCCAGCAGCTTGGCTCCGGGGGATGAGCAGTTCTTC. The chain combines TRBV5-1 with TRBJ2-1, with TRBD2 as a possible D gene (6 bases). V was cut by 0 bases and J by 8 bases, with 9 bases left in between. Germline V lookup: CDR1 SGHRS, CDR2 YFSETQ. This CDR3 has 13 residues.

The V call is TRBV19, the J call TRBJ1-3; possible D gene TRBD1, 6 bases. Trimming took off 9 bases at V and 2 bases at J, with 11 bases between the two ends. The CDR3 contains 13 residues. Germline loops: CDR1 LNHDA, CDR2 SQIVND (reference sequence). The CDR3 DNA reads as TGTGCCAGCAACAGGGAAGCTGGAAACACCATATATTTT. Translated: CASNREAGNTIYF.

This clone was found a few times. The V call is TRBV19, the J call TRBJ1-1, with D perhaps matching TRBD1 (5 bases). Looked up from germline, CDR1 is LNHDA and CDR2 is SQIVND (reference sequence). Trimming left V 0 bases short and J 4 bases short, with 12 bases between. The CDR3 contains 15 residues. This chain's CDR3 is CASSIEAAGSTEAFF. For the CDR3, the DNA is TGTGCCAGTAGTATAGAGGCGGCAGGGAGCACTGAAGCTTTCTTT.

This rearrangement joins TRBV27 to TRBJ1-1; TRBD1 is a possible D gene (6 bases). This CDR3 is built from 16 residues. Trimming took 6 bases from V and 0 from J, leaving 17 bases between them. Germline assignment: CDR1 MNHEY and CDR2 SMNVEV (reference sequence). In DNA, the CDR3 is TGTGCCAGCAGATTGCAGGGGACAAGGTTGAACACTGAAGCTTTCTTT. Encoded protein: CASRLQGTRLNTEAFF.

The J gene is TRBJ2-3, the V gene TRBV7-3; maybe TRBD2 (6 bases). CDR1 and CDR2 (germline): SGHTA, FQGTGA. V lost 3 bases to trimming and J lost 6 bases, with 13 bases between them. The CDR3 totals 14 residues. CDR3 sequence: CASSLAGRVDTQYF. CDR3 bases: TGTGCCAGCAGCTTGGCGGGAAGAGTGGATACGCAGTATTTT.

This chain connects TRBV2 to TRBJ2-7; D uncertain. There are 12 residues in the CDR3. The V gene lost 7 bases and the J gene lost 2 bases, with 9 bases spanning the gap. Germline V gene sequence: CDR1 SNHLY, CDR2 FYNNEI. CDR3 residues: CASMGRPYEQYF. In nucleotides, the CDR3 is TGTGCCAGCATGGGCAGACCCTACGAGCAGTACTTC.

The J gene is TRBJ1-6, the V gene TRBV11-2, with D possibly being TRBD1 (5 bases). CDR1 SGHAT and CDR2 FQNNGV come from the germline V gene. There are 19 residues in the CDR3. The V end lost 3 bases, the J end lost 0 bases, and 18 bases lay between the germline ends. In DNA form, the CDR3 reads TGTGCCAGCAGCTTCGGAAGGTCACAGGATAGCTCCTATAATTCACCCCTCCACTTT. Amino acid sequence: CASSFGRSQDSSYNSPLHF.

The chain recombines TRBV3-1 (or the pseudogene TRBV3-2) with TRBJ2-5; D remains unclear. The germline V gene has CDR1 LGHDT and CDR2 YNNKEL (reference sequence). The V end lost 0 bases, the J end lost 9 bases, and 17 bases lay between the germline ends. The CDR3 has 15 residues. CDR3 in DNA: TGTGCCAGCAGCCAAGAAGGCTCGGTATTCATGGCCCAGTACTTC. Its translation is CASSQEGSVFMAQYF.

V usage is TRBV27 and J usage is TRBJ2-3; D not certain. The ends were cut back, 3 bases at V and 8 bases at J, with 12 bases in the middle. CDR3 length equals 13 residues. Germline V gene data show CDR1 as MNHEY and CDR2 as SMNVEV (reference sequence). The CDR3 DNA is TGTGCCAGCAGTTTGAAGGGCCAGGCTACGCAGTATTTT. Protein sequence: CASSLKGQATQYF.

In its sample, this clone was seen once. The V call is TRBV29-1, the J call TRBJ2-5; no definite D call. Germline loops: CDR1 SQVTM, CDR2 ANQGSEA. Trimming pared 4 bases from V and 5 bases from J, leaving 5 bases between. The CDR3 runs 10 residues. CDR3 DNA sequence: TGCAGCGTTGCGTGGGAGACCCAGTACTTC. This gives the protein CSVAWETQYF.

CDR3 DNA: TGTGCCAGCAGTTACGTTACAGGGCGAGTGGACGAGCAGTACTTC. Translation gives CASSYVTGRVDEQYF. The J gene is TRBJ2-7, the V gene TRBV6-2 or TRBV6-3; D might be TRBD1 (6 bases). The germline CDR1 and CDR2 sequences are MNHEY and SVGEGT. With 2 bases removed from V and 5 bases from J, the gap between germline ends came to 16 bases. The CDR3 has 15 residues.

Written as DNA, the CDR3 is TGTGCCATCAGTGAGGGGGGACTTAGCGGGAGCCCTGGGGAGCTGTTTTTT. It translates to CAISEGGLSGSPGELFF. The V call is TRBV10-3, the J call TRBJ2-2, with TRBD2 identical over 9 bases. The CDR3 is made up of 17 amino acids. CDR1 is ENHRY, CDR2 SYGVKD, per germline. The junction had 12 bases not matched to a gene; V was cut back by 2 bases and J by 8 bases.

The rearrangement links TRBV27 to TRBJ2-5; 14 bases match TRBD2. Germline CDR1 MNHEY, CDR2 SMNVEV (reference sequence). V trimming: 5 bases; J trimming: 5 bases; junction bases outside the gene matches: 4. The CDR3 is 15 residues long. The CDR3 DNA is TGTGCCAGCAGTCGACTAGCGGGAGGGCCGGAGACCCAGTACTTC. This gives the protein CASSRLAGGPETQYF.

This CDR3 reads CATSDGTAVQAEAFF. The CDR3 DNA follows: TGTGCCACCAGTGATGGGACAGCAGTACAGGCTGAAGCTTTCTTT. This chain links TRBV24-1 with TRBJ1-1, with TRBD1 matching 7 bases. Germline V gene data show CDR1 as KGHDR and CDR2 as SFDVKD. The trim removed 3 bases at V and 6 bases at J, leaving 9 bases unmatched. This CDR3 is 15 amino acids long.

The CDR3 region is CATSDLGTSPEQFF. In nucleotides, the CDR3 is TGTGCCACCAGTGATTTAGGGACTAGCCCAGAGCAGTTCTTC. This chain joins TRBV24-1 and TRBJ2-1, with 9 bases lining up with TRBD2. The ends lost 1 base at V and 10 bases at J; junction bases unmatched: 4. The germline gives CDR1 KGHDR, CDR2 SFDVKD. The CDR3 is made up of 14 amino acids.

The chain links TRBV3-1 (or the pseudogene TRBV3-2) to TRBJ2-5, with 14 bases lining up with TRBD2. V dropped 0 bases and J dropped 3; count of bases not matched to a gene: 9. This CDR3 spans 19 amino acids. Germline V gives CDR1 LGHDT, CDR2 YNNKEL (reference sequence). The CDR3 sequence: CASSQDLIPGLAGEETQYF. The CDR3 nucleotides are TGTGCCAGCAGCCAAGATCTAATCCCGGGACTAGCGGGAGAAGAGACCCAGTACTTC.

The rearrangement links TRBV19 to TRBJ1-5, with 7 bases that match TRBD1. Trimming cost V 6 bases and J 11 bases; bases outside gene matches: 13. Germline CDR1 is LNHDA and CDR2 is SQIVND (reference sequence). The length of the CDR3 is 14 residues. CDR3 bases: TGTGCCAGTAGACCCGACAGGGCCCGCGGGGCCCAGCATTTT. Protein sequence: CASRPDRARGAQHF.

The chain joins TRBV19 to TRBJ1-5; tentative D call: TRBD1 (6 bases). CDR3 length equals 15 residues. Trimming left V 6 bases short and J 11 bases short, with 23 bases between. Germline V gives CDR1 LNHDA, CDR2 SQIVND (reference sequence). The DNA of the CDR3 is TGTGCCAGTAGCTTGCTCTCGGGGGGCCCCGGGGCCCAGCATTTT. Encoded protein: CASSLLSGGPGAQHF.

This chain joins TRBV6-6 and TRBJ2-7; TRBD2 aligns across 8 bases. The CDR3 extends over 15 amino acids. The germline V gene has CDR1 MNHNY and CDR2 SVGAGI (reference sequence). Trimming cost V 7 bases and J 0 bases; bases outside gene matches: 8. The CDR3: CASTNRREASYEQYF. The DNA for the CDR3 is TGTGCCAGCACCAACCGGCGGGAGGCCTCCTACGAGCAGTACTTC.

The chain recombines TRBV28 with TRBJ1-1; D not resolved. The CDR3 has 12 residues. The V gene's germline CDR1 is MDHEN and CDR2 SYDVKM. Trimming removed 1 base from V and 6 bases from J, with 6 bases in between. The CDR3 is CASSLSPPEAFF. CDR3 DNA sequence: TGTGCCAGCAGTTTATCCCCCCCTGAAGCTTTCTTT.

The chain couples TRBV6-2 or TRBV6-3 to TRBJ2-7, with D perhaps matching TRBD1 or TRBD2 (5 bases each). The CDR3 has 15 residues. The ends were cut back, 4 bases at V and 2 bases at J, with 15 bases in the middle. CDR1 is MNHEY and CDR2 is SVGEGT in the germline V gene. The CDR3 spells CASSSGQVGAYEQYF. The CDR3 nucleotides are TGTGCCAGCAGTTCGGGGCAGGTTGGGGCCTACGAGCAGTACTTC.